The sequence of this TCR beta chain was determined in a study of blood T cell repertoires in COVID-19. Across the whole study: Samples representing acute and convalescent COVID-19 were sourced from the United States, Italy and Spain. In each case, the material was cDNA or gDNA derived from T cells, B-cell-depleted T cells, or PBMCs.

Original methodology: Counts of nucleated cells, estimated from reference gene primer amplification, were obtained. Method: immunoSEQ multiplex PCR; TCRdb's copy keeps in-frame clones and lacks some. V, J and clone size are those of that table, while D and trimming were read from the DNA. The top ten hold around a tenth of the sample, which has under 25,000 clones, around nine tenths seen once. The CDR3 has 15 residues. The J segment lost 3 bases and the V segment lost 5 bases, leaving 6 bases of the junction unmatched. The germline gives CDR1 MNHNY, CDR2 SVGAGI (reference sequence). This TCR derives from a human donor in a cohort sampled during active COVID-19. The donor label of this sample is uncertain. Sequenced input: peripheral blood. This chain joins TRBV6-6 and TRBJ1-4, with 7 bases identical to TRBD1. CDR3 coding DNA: TGTGCCAGCAGTCACCGGGGACAGCCTAATGAAAAACTGTTTTTT. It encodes CASSHRGQPNEKLFF.